This T cell receptor (beta chain) is drawn from a study of vaccination and CD4 T cells after COVID-19. Study-level points and caveats: Convalescent patients studied were relatively few, and early post-infection timepoints were absent. In convalescent patients, 304 of 307 vaccine-specific clones were spike mono-reactive.

Treatment specified: roughly ten-day PBMC culture with coronavirus spike peptide pools or control peptides (ViraFEST assay). The CDR3 totals 16 residues. Germline CDR1 is MNHNS and CDR2 is SASEGT. V gave up 10 bases and J gave up 1 base, with 21 bases separating them. Points on this clonotype: Its antigen is as yet unknown.

The study sequenced cultured CD4+ T cell DNA using the Oncomine TCR Beta short-read assay. TCRdb reanalysed the PCR reads using MiXCR and keeps one entry per CDR3 protein. This sample yields about 18,000 distinct CDR3 sequences, of which roughly 29% are seen a single time; approximately 17% belongs to the top ten. This TCR was recovered from a human donor with COVID-19. V gene TRBV6-1 combines with J gene TRBJ2-3; D is possibly TRBD2 (6 bases). The sequenced sample consisted of cultured CD4+ T cells from blood. The CDR3 loop is CATRRGTGLGTDTQYF. In DNA form, the CDR3 reads TGTGCCACCCGGAGGGGTACGGGGTTAGGCACAGATACGCAGTATTTT.